Each of the 31 T cell receptor beta chains below was sequenced from the same sample in a study of blood T cells in healthy people across ages. With a J-beta primer mix and a sample-barcoded 5' primer, a second PCR ran about 7 to 11 cycles. TCRdb recomputed calls from the 5' RACE reads with MiXCR, one row per CDR3 protein. Here the sample spans hundreds of thousands of distinct CDR3 sequences, around 62% being singletons. Sample: blood. The receptor set was obtained from a man aged 25-45 years in good health.

V is TRBV6-5 and J is TRBJ2-7; D perhaps matches TRBD2 (6 bases). Trimming pared 4 bases from V and 1 base from J, leaving 14 bases between. The CDR3 covers 15 residues. The germline V gene has CDR1 MNHEY and CDR2 SVGAGI. The CDR3 sequence: CASSLSGVTSYEQYF. The CDR3, as DNA: TGTGCCAGCAGTTTATCGGGGGTTACTTCCTACGAGCAGTACTTC.

This clonotype appeared a single time. The rearrangement joins TRBV6-6 to TRBJ2-5; D unclear. The CDR3 runs 13 residues. Trimming removed 2 bases from V and 5 bases from J, with 9 bases in between. Germline lookup yields CDR1 MNHNY and CDR2 SVGAGI (reference sequence). This CDR3 reads CASSYDQVETQYF. CDR3 bases: TGTGCCAGCAGTTACGACCAGGTGGAGACCCAGTACTTC.

The CDR3 loop is CSARDSWGYNSPLHF. The CDR3 DNA reads as TGCAGTGCTAGAGACTCATGGGGTTATAATTCACCCCTCCACTTT. The chain is built from TRBV20-1 and TRBJ1-6; D is ambiguous. The CDR3 has 15 residues. CDR1 and CDR2 from the germline V gene are DFQATT and SNEGSKA (reference sequence). Trimming took off 0 bases at V and 4 bases at J, with 10 bases between the two ends.

This clonotype appeared many times. V gene TRBV7-7 combines with J gene TRBJ2-1; TRBD2 aligns across 14 bases. The V and J ends lost 1 base and 7 bases, in that order; junction bases with no gene match: 6. Germline V gene lookup returns CDR1 SSHAT and CDR2 FNYEAQ (reference sequence). There are 17 residues in the CDR3. CDR3 in amino acids: CASSLDGGLAGVNEQFF. DNA for the CDR3: TGTGCCAGCAGCTTAGACGGGGGACTAGCGGGGGTAAATGAGCAGTTCTTC. Supplemented by reference TRBV7-7 and TRBJ2-1, the full variable domain reads GAGVSQSPRYKVTKRGQDVTLRCDPISSHATLYWYQQALGQGPEFLTYFNYEAQPDKSGLPSDRFSAERPEGSISTLTIQRTEQRDSAMYRCASSLDGGLAGVNEQFFGPGTRLTVL.

This chain joins TRBV11-2 and TRBJ1-1, with TRBD1 matching 8 bases. The CDR3 extends over 17 amino acids. V trimming: 1 base; J trimming: 1 base; junction bases outside the gene matches: 8. The germline V gene has CDR1 SGHAT and CDR2 FQNNGV. CDR3 residues: CASSLVLADRANTEAFF. CDR3 bases: TGTGCCAGCAGCTTAGTTTTGGCGGACAGGGCGAACACTGAAGCTTTCTTT.

This clonotype has a handful of counts. V and J are TRBV7-2 and TRBJ1-2; 9 bases fit TRBD1. V lost 3 bases and J lost 6; bases outside the gene matches: 8. Germline CDR1 is SGHTA and CDR2 is FQGNSA. The CDR3 runs to 15 residues. The CDR3 DNA reads TGTGCCAGCAGCTTCCGACAGGGGGTAAAGGATGGCTACACCTTC. It specifies CASSFRQGVKDGYTF.

This clonotype is a singleton in its sample. CDR3 sequence: CASSLEGLAVVDEQFF. The CDR3 coding sequence is TGTGCCAGCAGCTTAGAGGGACTAGCAGTGGTCGATGAGCAGTTCTTC. This sequence joins TRBV7-2 and TRBJ2-1; 9 bases are a match to TRBD2. The CDR3 runs to 16 residues. V lost 1 base and J lost 8; bases outside the gene matches: 9. Germline V gene lookup returns CDR1 SGHTA and CDR2 FQGNSA.

V and J are TRBV29-1 and TRBJ2-3; D unresolved. In germline, CDR1 is SQVTM, CDR2 ANQGSEA. The V end was cut by 4 bases, the J end by 2 bases, with 13 bases between. The CDR3 contains 14 residues. CDR3 region: CSVGPATATDTQYF. The CDR3 nucleotides are TGCAGCGTTGGCCCGGCTACCGCCACAGATACGCAGTATTTT.

This clonotype has more than one count but fewer than ten. This chain connects TRBV5-1 to TRBJ2-5, with D perhaps matching TRBD2 (7 bases). This CDR3 comprises 17 residues. V was shortened by 5 bases and J by 1 base, with 21 bases between the two germline ends. CDR1 is SGHRS, CDR2 YFSETQ, per germline. The CDR3 DNA reads TGCGCCAGCAGGCCTTCTGGGGGGGCCGTGCCCCAAGAGACCCAGTACTTC. Amino acids: CASRPSGGAVPQETQYF. The full variable domain, with the rest looked up from reference TRBV5-1 and TRBJ2-5, is KAGVTQTPRYLIKTRGQQVTLSCSPISGHRSVSWYQQTPGQGLQFLFEYFSETQRNKGNFPGRFSGRQFSNSRSEMNVSTLELGDSALYLCASRPSGGAVPQETQYFGPGTRLLVL.

CDR3 coding DNA: TGTGCCAGCAGCGCAACTAGCGATAGCTCCTACAATGAGCAGTTCTTC. It specifies CASSATSDSSYNEQFF. The chain links TRBV9 to TRBJ2-1; TRBD2 matches 7 bases. Trimming at V came to 3 bases and at J to 0 bases, leaving 6 bases not matched to a gene. Germline assignment: CDR1 SGDLS and CDR2 YYNGEE. The CDR3 length is 16 residues.

The genes are TRBV19 and TRBJ1-4; D is undetermined. The V and J ends lost 7 bases and 4 bases respectively, with 4 bases between them. The CDR3 is made up of 11 amino acids. Germline-derived CDR1 and CDR2 are LNHDA and SQIVND (reference sequence). The CDR3 spells CASTFNEKLFF. CDR3 DNA: TGTGCCAGTACCTTTAATGAAAAACTGTTTTTT.

This clonotype has at least ten counts. The junction does not match germline at one end; this may be a read error. The rearrangement joins TRBV7-7 to TRBJ2-1; D is perhaps TRBD2 (6 bases). CDR1 and CDR2 from the germline V gene are SSHAT and FNYEAQ (reference sequence). The CDR3 totals 14 residues. CDR3 in DNA: TGTGCTAGCAGCTTGGGCGCGGGAAGGAATGAGCAGTTCTTC. This translates into CASSLGAGRNEQFF.

The gene calls are TRBV27 and TRBJ2-3; 8 nucleotides align to TRBD2. Germline CDR1 and CDR2: MNHEY and SMNVEV (reference sequence). V gave up 2 bases and J gave up 0 bases; unmatched junction bases: 10. CDR3 length: 18 amino acids. The CDR3 is CASSLNGGVGLSTDTQYF. The CDR3 bases are TGTGCCAGCAGTTTAAACGGGGGGGTCGGCCTTAGCACAGATACGCAGTATTTT.

The chain combines TRBV4-2 with TRBJ1-1; 7 nucleotides match TRBD1. Trimming cost V 1 base and J 1 base; bases outside gene matches: 0. This CDR3 comprises 14 residues. The germline gives CDR1 LGHNA, CDR2 YNFKEQ. The chain's CDR3 is CASSQGDRNTEAFF. The DNA for the CDR3 is TGTGCCAGCAGCCAAGGGGACAGGAACACTGAAGCTTTCTTT.

This clonotype showed up just a few times. The CDR3: CASSLPRGELAKNIQYF. CDR3 coding DNA: TGTGCCAGCAGCTTACCCAGAGGGGAACTAGCCAAAAACATTCAGTACTTC. V usage is TRBV13 and J usage is TRBJ2-4, with D possibly being TRBD1 or TRBD2 (5 bases each). V was cut by 2 bases and J by 0 bases, with 14 bases left in between. Germline V lookup: CDR1 PRHDT, CDR2 FYEKMQ (reference sequence). There are 17 residues in the CDR3.

The chain carries TRBV29-1 and TRBJ1-2; D remains ambiguous. The CDR3 is 12 residues long. Germline CDR1 is SQVTM and CDR2 is ANQGSEA. V lost 3 bases and J 4 bases, leaving 9 bases between the germline ends. CDR3: CSVEVLAYGYTF. The CDR3 coding sequence is TGCAGCGTTGAGGTTTTAGCCTATGGCTACACCTTC.

Regarding this clonotype: One end of the junction varies from germline; a read error may be responsible. V usage is TRBV10-3 and J usage is TRBJ2-7; D perhaps matches TRBD1 (6 bases). CDR1 is ENHRY, CDR2 SYGVKD, per germline. There are 13 residues in the CDR3. The CDR3 coding sequence is TGTGCCAGCAGTAGACAGGTCTCCTACGAGCAGTACTTC. Its translation is CASSRQVSYEQYF.

In its sample, this clonotype was seen a few times. CDR3 DNA: TGTGCCAGCAGTCGGGACCAAGGAGGCGGAGAGACCCAGTACTTC. It encodes CASSRDQGGGETQYF. The chain couples TRBV28 to TRBJ2-7; D assignment may be TRBD1 or TRBD2 (5 bases each). TRBJ2-5 explains the end of the DNA better; the J call may be wrong. Germline values: CDR1 MDHEN, CDR2 SYDVKM. CDR3 length: 15 residues.

This clonotype was seen more than once but under ten times. CDR3 sequence (DNA): TGTGCCAGCAGTTACAATAGGGCCACAGAGACCCAGTACTTC. Encoded protein: CASSYNRATETQYF. The chain links TRBV6-2 or TRBV6-3 to TRBJ2-5; D unclear. The germline CDR1 and CDR2 sequences are MNHEY and SVGEGT. This CDR3 has 14 amino acids. V was clipped by 2 bases and J by 4 bases, with 11 bases between them.

Comment on this clonotype: A much bigger clone sits one base away, suggesting this may be a read error. The chain carries TRBV20-1 and TRBJ2-1; 9 bases fit TRBD2. Germline V gene lookup returns CDR1 DFQATT and CDR2 SNEGSKA (reference sequence). CDR3 size: 16 residues. The trim removed 6 bases at V and 13 bases at J, leaving 22 bases unmatched. The CDR3 loop is CSAQPPLAGLGETQFF. CDR3 bases: TGCAGTGCCCAACCCCCCCTAGCGGGGTTGGGAGAGACCCAGTTCTTC.

This clonotype was recorded a few times. The chain carries TRBV9 and TRBJ2-4, with D possibly TRBD1 on 6 matching bases. With the DNA end fitting TRBJ2-7 better, the J assignment may be wrong. Germline assignment: CDR1 SGDLS and CDR2 YYNGEE. The CDR3 is made up of 13 amino acids. CDR3: CASSAGQNYEQYF. CDR3 DNA sequence: TGTGCCAGCAGTGCTGGACAGAACTACGAGCAGTACTTC.

There are a few counts of this clonotype. The chain joins TRBV5-1 to TRBJ2-3; 11 bases are a match to TRBD2. Germline CDR1 SGHRS, CDR2 YFSETQ. J lost 2 bases, V lost 4 bases, and 6 bases had no gene match. The CDR3 sequence is 16 residues long. Here the CDR3 DNA reads TGCGCCAGCAGCGGATCTAGCGGGGGGCTCACAGATACGCAGTATTTT. Translation gives CASSGSSGGLTDTQYF.

V gene TRBV4-2 combines with J gene TRBJ1-2, with 7 bases that match TRBD1. This CDR3 has 13 residues. CDR1 and CDR2 from the germline V gene are LGHNA and YNFKEQ. V dropped 8 bases and J dropped 3; count of bases not matched to a gene: 6. CDR3 DNA sequence: TGTGCCAGCTCCGAGGGGGCGTACTATGGCTACACCTTC. Protein sequence: CASSEGAYYGYTF.

Note on this clonotype: One junction end disagrees with the germline gene, perhaps due to a read error. The V call is TRBV9, the J call TRBJ2-1; either TRBD1 or TRBD2 may supply D (5 bases each). This CDR3 is 15 amino acids long. Per the germline V gene, CDR1 is SGDLS and CDR2 is YYNGEE. CDR3 residues: CASSVAGALPNEQFF. The CDR3 DNA reads as TGTGCCAGTAGCGTAGCTGGGGCCTTGCCCAATGAGCAGTTCTTC.

The gene calls are TRBV7-2 and TRBJ1-2, with TRBD1 matching 7 bases. Trimming at V came to 7 bases and at J to 5 bases, leaving 4 bases not matched to a gene. Germline values: CDR1 SGHTA, CDR2 FQGNSA. This CDR3 contains 12 residues. CDR3 amino acids: CASNTGAYGYTF. The CDR3 nucleotides read TGTGCCAGCAATACAGGGGCTTATGGCTACACCTTC.

V and J are TRBV2 and TRBJ1-5; TRBD1 is a possible D gene (6 bases). This CDR3 contains 13 residues. Trimming shortened V by 10 bases and J by 5 bases, and 15 bases separated the two germline ends. The germline CDR1 and CDR2 sequences are SNHLY and FYNNEI. CDR3 in DNA: TGTGCCACAAGACAGGAGCAGGATCAGCCCCAGCATTTT. It codes for CATRQEQDQPQHF.

The chain joins TRBV6-5 to TRBJ2-4, with TRBD2 matching 9 bases. J lost 5 bases, V lost 4 bases, and 12 bases had no gene match. The CDR3 has 17 residues. Germline lookup yields CDR1 MNHEY and CDR2 SVGAGI. CDR3 amino acids: CASSSRGVRLAENIQYF. The CDR3 nucleotides are TGTGCCAGCAGTTCGCGGGGAGTTAGACTAGCGGAAAACATTCAGTACTTC.

This clonotype was counted between two and nine times. V is TRBV11-2 and J is TRBJ2-5, with D hard to call. V was cut by 5 bases and J by 1 base, with 8 bases left in between. Germline V gene sequence: CDR1 SGHAT, CDR2 FQNNGV. The CDR3 consists of 13 residues. CDR3 sequence reads: CASSPRFQETQYF. CDR3 nucleotides: TGTGCCAGCAGCCCTCGGTTCCAAGAGACCCAGTACTTC.

This clonotype came up a few times. The CDR3, as DNA: TGCAGCGGCCGCGGACTAGCGGGGATGAATGAGCAGTTCTTC. Translation gives CSGRGLAGMNEQFF. This chain uses TRBV29-1 with TRBJ2-1; 12 bases fit TRBD2. CDR1 and CDR2 from the germline V gene are SQVTM and ANQGSEA. The CDR3 has 14 residues. V lost 7 bases, J lost 7 bases, and 8 bases stayed unmatched.

The V and J genes are TRBV6-2 or TRBV6-3 and TRBJ1-5, with 7 bases that match TRBD1. After removal of 7 bases from V and 3 bases from J, the junction contained 3 bases not matched to a gene. Germline V gene sequence: CDR1 MNHEY, CDR2 SVGEGT. The CDR3 runs to 13 residues. The CDR3 bases are TGTGCCAGCATGGACAGGATCAATCAGCCCCAGCATTTT. It encodes CASMDRINQPQHF.

The J gene is TRBJ2-5, the V gene TRBV25-1; possible D gene TRBD2, 7 bases. In germline, CDR1 is MGHDK, CDR2 SYGVNS. With 7 bases removed from V and 5 bases from J, the gap between germline ends came to 17 bases. CDR3 length: 14 residues. The CDR3 DNA follows: TGTGCCAGCACCCCCGGACTAGGGGGGGAGACCCAGTACTTC. Its protein product is CASTPGLGGETQYF. The full variable domain, its missing parts supplied by reference TRBV25-1 and TRBJ2-5, is EADIYQTPRYLVIGTGKKITLECSQTMGHDKMYWYQQDPGMELHLIHYSYGVNSTEKGDLSSESTVSRIRTEHFPLTLESARPSHTSQYLCASTPGLGGETQYFGPGTRLLVL.